Listed here is a single TCR beta chain. Its antigen is unidentified. The table came from immunoSEQ multiplex PCR; TCRdb's copy has only in-frame clones and leaves some out. The profile shows 500,000 or so clones, 85% to 90% of them singletons. This sample stems from a study of Ad26.COV2.S vaccination and SARS-CoV-2 variants. Overall study: Trial arm assignment for the donor was COV1001 Ad26.COV2.S. Study-level points and caveats: The placebo group had lower spike-specific TCR breadth than the vaccine recipients did.

Treatment: 15 to 20 received Ad26.COV2.S at low or high dose, single or two shots; 5 received placebo; per-sample allocation not given. Samples came from day 63 after the first vaccine or placebo injection. The sequence was collected from a person aged 18-60 years who received the Ad26.COV2.S COVID-19 vaccine or a placebo. The sample here was peripheral blood, taken in a trial of Ad26.COV2.S vaccine versus placebo.

The CDR3, as DNA: TGTGCCAGCAGCCTCATATCTAGCGGGGGCCCAGAGACCCAGTACTTC. It translates to CASSLISSGGPETQYF. V usage is TRBV4-2 and J usage is TRBJ2-5, with 10 bases identical to TRBD2. Germline values: CDR1 LGHNA, CDR2 YNFKEQ. The trim removed 4 bases at V and 4 bases at J, leaving 9 bases unmatched. The CDR3 consists of 16 residues.